The 4 T cell receptor beta chains presented below share a single source sample, sequenced in a study of cytomegalovirus exposure and HLA in healthy donors. PCR employed 60 Vbeta and 13 Jbeta primers. The table came from immunoSEQ multiplex PCR; TCRdb's copy has only in-frame clones and leaves some out. This table holds about 160,000 clones, 60% to 85% found once. The sequencing input was PBMCs. The receptors come from a man aged 45 to 65 in good health and CMV-seropositive.

This CDR3 is CASTDRGIKNTEAFF. CDR3 bases: TGTGCCAGTACAGACAGGGGGATCAAGAACACTGAAGCTTTCTTT. The V and J genes are TRBV19 and TRBJ1-1, with 9 nucleotides matching TRBD1. The germline V gene has CDR1 LNHDA and CDR2 SQIVND (reference sequence). Trimming at V came to 7 bases and at J to 1 base, leaving 7 bases not matched to a gene. This CDR3 region has 15 residues.

The chain recombines TRBV5-1 with TRBJ2-7; 8 bases map to TRBD2. V was pared by 7 bases and J by 2 bases, with 17 bases of the junction left unmatched. CDR1 is SGHRS and CDR2 is YFSETQ in the germline V gene. This CDR3 is 17 amino acids long. CDR3 bases: TGCGCCAGCCCCCCGGGGGGGGCAAAGTACCTCACCTACGAGCAGTACTTC. Its protein is CASPPGGAKYLTYEQYF.

The chain combines TRBV7-9 with TRBJ2-7; TRBD1 is a possible D gene (5 bases). Germline CDR1 is SEHNR and CDR2 is FQNEAQ (reference sequence). The length of the CDR3 is 14 residues. Trimming took 1 base from V and 2 from J, leaving 9 bases between them. CDR3 in DNA: TGTGCCAGCAGCTTAGTGCAGGGTGCCTACGAGCAGTACTTC. It yields the protein CASSLVQGAYEQYF.

The V gene is TRBV27, the J gene TRBJ1-1; D perhaps matches TRBD1 (5 bases). Germline lookup yields CDR1 MNHEY and CDR2 SMNVEV (reference sequence). Trimming left V 5 bases short and J 5 bases short, with 15 bases between. There are 14 residues in the CDR3. The CDR3, as DNA: TGTGCCAGCAGTCCTTGGGGGGACTGGACTGAAGCTTTCTTT. This codes for CASSPWGDWTEAFF.